This TCR beta chain was obtained from a study of shared clonotypes between healthy human individuals. Deep-level settings were used for running the assay. Generated by immunoSEQ multiplex PCR, the TCRdb table keeps only in-frame clones and is missing some. In the table there are over 2 million clones, over 85% of which are singletons. Only CD45RO-negative cells positively selected for CCR7 counted as naive CD8 cells, so terminally differentiated effector memory CD45RA+ cells were excluded. This clonotype originated in a young man in good health. The specimen was naive CD8+ T cells sorted from blood.

The CDR3 region is CASSLGGATYEQYF. The CDR3 nucleotides read TGCGCCAGCAGCCTCGGGGGGGCGACCTACGAGCAGTACTTC. V and J are TRBV5-1 and TRBJ2-7; the match to TRBD2 covers 8 bases. The J segment lost 2 bases and the V segment lost 4 bases, leaving 5 bases of the junction unmatched. The germline gives CDR1 SGHRS, CDR2 YFSETQ. This CDR3 comprises 14 residues.